The 21 T cell receptor beta chains below all came from one sample that was sequenced in a study of T cell responses to AZD1222 COVID-19 vaccine. Assay used: immunoSEQ multiplex PCR; TCRdb lists only in-frame clones, some missing. The sample has approximately 300,000 clones; 90% to 95% are singletons. The sample consisted of peripheral blood, taken 28 days after the second AZD1222 dose. The source is an adult who received the AZD1222 COVID-19 vaccine.

The rearrangement links TRBV7-3 to TRBJ2-5, with D possibly TRBD1 on 5 matching bases. CDR3 length equals 14 residues. Trimming took 1 base from V and 5 from J, leaving 11 bases between them. Germline-derived CDR1 and CDR2 are SGHTA and FQGTGA. The CDR3 region is CASSLMGPGETQYF. The CDR3 DNA sequence: TGTGCCAGCAGCTTAATGGGGCCTGGGGAGACCCAGTACTTC.

Comments on this clone: At the DNA level, this CDR3 is encoded by other sequences in the same sample as well. The J gene is TRBJ2-1, the V gene TRBV29-1; D possibly corresponds to TRBD2 (6 bases). The CDR3 runs 11 residues. Trimming left V 7 bases short and J 3 bases short, with 7 bases between. The V gene's germline CDR1 is SQVTM and CDR2 ANQGSEA. The CDR3 loop is CSGRGYNEQFF. CDR3 nucleotides: TGCAGCGGGAGGGGCTACAATGAGCAGTTCTTC.

The rearrangement uses TRBV6-2 or TRBV6-3 and TRBJ2-1; D gene uncertain. Deletions cut 2 bases from V and 7 bases from J, with 3 bases between. CDR1 is MNHEY, CDR2 SVGEGT, per germline. CDR3 length equals 11 residues. Here the CDR3 DNA reads TGTGCCAGCAGTTACAGAAATGAGCAGTTCTTC. It encodes CASSYRNEQFF.

The rearrangement links TRBV5-4 to TRBJ1-2; tentatively, D is TRBD1 (5 bases). CDR3 length equals 13 residues. The germline CDR1 and CDR2 sequences are SGHNT and YYREEE (reference sequence). Trimming shortened V by 4 bases and J by 8 bases, and 15 bases separated the two germline ends. This CDR3 is CASSPGFSEGYTF. The CDR3 DNA sequence: TGTGCCAGCAGCCCAGGGTTTTCGGAAGGCTACACCTTC.

The chain is built from TRBV7-9 and TRBJ1-3; no clear D gene. The germline V and J ends were trimmed by 5 bases and 4 bases, with 15 bases remaining between them. Germline V gives CDR1 SEHNR, CDR2 FQNEAQ (reference sequence). The CDR3 contains 15 residues. The CDR3 region is CASSPGPEIGNTIYF. The CDR3 nucleotides are TGTGCCAGCAGCCCGGGCCCCGAGATAGGAAACACCATATATTTT.

This chain connects TRBV4-3 to TRBJ1-5; D unclear. The CDR3 spans 15 residues. Trimming removed 2 bases at V and 1 base at J, with 9 bases between. Germline V CDR1 and CDR2: LGHNA, YSLEER. The CDR3 DNA reads as TGCGCCAGCAGCCAACGGTATCCCAGCAATCAGCCCCAGCATTTT. Translated, it gives CASSQRYPSNQPQHF.

A single count supports this clone. The chain links TRBV2 to TRBJ2-5; D call uncertain. There are 14 residues in the CDR3. Germline lookup yields CDR1 SNHLY and CDR2 FYNNEI. Trimming shortened V by 4 bases and J by 4 bases, and 13 bases separated the two germline ends. The CDR3 coding sequence is TGTGCCAGCAGTGGTGGGGTTCGAGCAGAGACCCAGTACTTC. Its translation is CASSGGVRAETQYF.

The V and J genes are TRBV21-1 and TRBJ2-7; TRBD2 is the table's D call and was not checked against the DNA. TRBV21-1 is termed a pseudogene. This CDR3 has 16 amino acids. The CDR3: CASSKEEDPSAYEQYF. In nucleotides, the CDR3 is TGTGCCAGCAGCAAAGAGGAAGACCCAAGCGCCTACGAGCAGTACTTC.

The chain is built from TRBV6-5 and TRBJ2-2; D remains unclear. V gave up 0 bases and J gave up 0 bases, with 5 bases separating them. The CDR3 length is 15 residues. Germline values: CDR1 MNHEY, CDR2 SVGAGI. CDR3 nucleotides: TGTGCCAGCAGTTACTCCGGACCGAACACCGGGGAGCTGTTTTTT. This encodes CASSYSGPNTGELFF.

V and J are TRBV11-1 and TRBJ2-7; 7 nucleotides align to TRBD1. Germline CDR1 and CDR2: SGHAT and FQDESV (reference sequence). The CDR3 extends over 14 amino acids. Trimming at V came to 5 bases and at J to 3 bases, leaving 7 bases not matched to a gene. The CDR3 loop reads CASSLRTGDYEQYF. The CDR3 bases are TGTGCCAGCAGCCTTCGGACAGGAGACTACGAGCAGTACTTC.

This chain joins TRBV9 and TRBJ1-4; TRBD1 is a possible D gene (5 bases). The CDR3 consists of 15 residues. Germline V lookup: CDR1 SGDLS, CDR2 YYNGEE. Trimming left V 4 bases short and J 4 bases short, with 14 bases between. CDR3: CASSPPGGNNEKLFF. Here the CDR3 DNA reads TGTGCCAGCAGCCCCCCCGGGGGGAATAATGAAAAACTGTTTTTT.

V and J are TRBV11-2 and TRBJ2-7; 7 positions match TRBD1. From germline, CDR1 is SGHAT and CDR2 FQNNGV. The CDR3 has 16 residues. With 8 bases clipped from V and 0 bases from J, the junction kept 13 bases outside the gene matches. CDR3 protein: CASRKPGQRTSYEQYF. In DNA form, the CDR3 reads TGTGCCAGCCGTAAACCGGGACAGCGAACCTCCTACGAGCAGTACTTC. Full variable domain (remainder filled in from reference TRBV11-2 and TRBJ2-7): EAGVAQSPRYKIIEKRQSVAFWCNPISGHATLYWYQQILGQGPKLLIQFQNNGVVDDSQLPKDRFSAERLKGVDSTLKIQPAKLEDSAVYLCASRKPGQRTSYEQYFGPGTRLTVT.

The CDR3 sequence: CASSQGPRDQPQHF. Here the CDR3 DNA reads TGTGCCAGCAGCCAGGGGCCCAGGGATCAGCCCCAGCATTTT. This chain connects TRBV3-1 (or the pseudogene TRBV3-2) to TRBJ1-5; TRBD1 might be the D (5 bases). Germline V gene lookup returns CDR1 LGHDT and CDR2 YNNKEL (reference sequence). V lost 3 bases, J lost 5 bases, and 11 bases lay in between. The CDR3 contains 14 residues.

This chain uses TRBV5-6 with TRBJ1-1, with D possibly matching TRBD1 (6 bases). CDR1 SGHDT and CDR2 YYEEEE come from the germline V gene. This CDR3 spans 16 amino acids. Deletions cut 5 bases from V and 1 base from J, with 18 bases between. The CDR3 here is CASSWGLGLQNTEAFF. The CDR3 DNA sequence: TGTGCCAGCAGTTGGGGGCTGGGACTCCAGAACACTGAAGCTTTCTTT.

A few counts support this clone. CDR3 sequence (DNA): TGTGCCAGCAGTGGCCCCGGACTAGCGGGAGGGCCCGAGCAGTACTTC. As protein: CASSGPGLAGGPEQYF. The chain uses TRBV2 and TRBJ2-7, with 15 nucleotides matching TRBD2. Germline assignment: CDR1 SNHLY and CDR2 FYNNEI. The CDR3 covers 16 residues. V lost 4 bases, J lost 6 bases, and 7 bases stayed unmatched.

The rearrangement links TRBV7-2 to TRBJ1-1; TRBD1 matches 9 bases. Germline V lookup: CDR1 SGHTA, CDR2 FQGNSA. The V segment lost 0 bases and the J segment 13 bases; nucleotides outside the gene matches: 12. The CDR3 length is 15 residues. The CDR3, as DNA: TGTGCCAGCAGCTTAGCGGGGACAGGGACCCTCCGCGGTTTCTTT. It encodes CASSLAGTGTLRGFF.

This clone is a singleton in its sample. V usage is TRBV18 and J usage is TRBJ1-1; the D gene is possibly TRBD1 (5 bases). The CDR3 runs to 14 residues. V was shortened by 4 bases and J by 2 bases, with 11 bases between the two germline ends. Germline V lookup: CDR1 KGHSH, CDR2 LQKENI. This chain's CDR3 is CASSLQGENTEAFF. In DNA, the CDR3 is TGTGCCAGCTCACTGCAGGGAGAAAACACTGAAGCTTTCTTT. Complete variable domain (other parts from reference TRBV18 and TRBJ1-1): NAGVMQNPRHLVRRRGQEARLRCSPMKGHSHVYWYRQLPEEGLKFMVYLQKENIIDESGMPKERFSAEFPKEGPSILRIQQVVRGDSAAYFCASSLQGENTEAFFGQGTRLTVV.

This clone was seen once. This same CDR3 is encoded by further DNA sequences in the sample. This chain uses TRBV5-1 with TRBJ1-5; the D gene is possibly TRBD1 (6 bases). The ends were cut back, 0 bases at V and 2 bases at J, with 6 bases in the middle. The CDR3 is 14 amino acids. Germline V CDR1 and CDR2: SGHRS, YFSETQ. The CDR3 protein is CASSLEGGNQPQHF. DNA for the CDR3: TGCGCCAGCAGCTTGGAGGGGGGCAATCAGCCCCAGCATTTT.

The J gene is TRBJ2-7, the V gene TRBV2; possible D gene TRBD1, 5 bases. Trimming took 2 bases from V and 2 from J, leaving 13 bases between them. CDR1 and CDR2 (germline): SNHLY, FYNNEI. This CDR3 comprises 15 residues. The CDR3 is CASSELGHKPYEQYF. In nucleotides, the CDR3 is TGTGCCAGCAGTGAACTTGGACATAAGCCCTACGAGCAGTACTTC. Filled out from reference TRBV2 and TRBJ2-7, the complete variable domain reads EPEVTQTPSHQVTQMGQEVILRCVPISNHLYFYWYRQILGQKVEFLVSFYNNEISEKSEIFDDQFSVERPDGSNFTLKIRSTKLEDSAMYFCASSELGHKPYEQYFGPGTRLTVT.

The V and J genes are TRBV5-4 and TRBJ1-1; no definite D call. The CDR3 is 13 residues long. From germline, CDR1 is SGHNT and CDR2 YYREEE (reference sequence). The germline V and J ends were trimmed by 0 bases and 7 bases, with 10 bases remaining between them. The DNA for the CDR3 is TGTGCCAGCAGCTTGGAGGCGGCCGGTGAAGCTTTCTTT. Protein: CASSLEAAGEAFF.

The V and J genes are TRBV3-1 (or the pseudogene TRBV3-2) and TRBJ2-5; TRBD2 might be the D (5 bases). The CDR3 extends over 15 amino acids. Germline CDR1 and CDR2: LGHDT and YNNKEL (reference sequence). V lost 4 bases, J lost 2 bases, and 14 bases lay in between. The CDR3 region has the DNA TGTGCCAGCAGCCCTCCCCGGACTTATCAAGAGACCCAGTACTTC. It is translated as CASSPPRTYQETQYF.